The text below deals with one TCR delta chain. TCRdb's entry gives the protein of a much larger clone, which mismatches this DNA's translation at residue 23, likely from a read error; the protein reported here is translated from the DNA. TCRdb repeated clone calling on the multiplex PCR reads with CATT. Of about 57,000 delta-chain clones listed, around 1.7% are singletons. The sample belongs to a study of γδ T cells in repeated Plasmodium falciparum infection. Study information: Over approximately 640 days, donors received four mosquito-bite P. falciparum NF54 infections.

Germline CDR1 is TSWWSYY and CDR2 is QGS. The CDR3 totals 26 residues. Gammadelta T cells were flow-sorted from PBMC into Vgamma9/Vdelta2+ and Vdelta2-negative populations for bulk analysis. Specimen: gamma-delta T cells from blood. The chain employs TRDV1 and TRDJ1, with 12 nucleotides matching TRDD3. Matching the DNA to germline supplied the J gene, which TCRdb does not give. The TCR was taken from a pool of human donors (malaria-infected and uninfected, not separated). CDR3 protein: CALGQTPSYSLQLGDTRIPGTDRLIF. Written as DNA, the CDR3 is TGTGCTCTTGGGCAAACCCCTTCCTATTCACTTCAGCTGGGGGATACGCGTATCCCAGGGACCGATAGACTCATCTTT.